What follows are 14 T cell receptor beta chains derived from one specimen sequenced in a study of shared clonotypes between healthy human individuals. Sequencing was performed with immunoSEQ multiplex PCR; in TCRdb, only in-frame clones are kept and a portion is missing. The sample lists about 2 million clones, roughly 95% occurring once. Material for sequencing was naive CD4+ T cells sorted from blood. Noted subset: CD45RA+ positively selected. These receptors were obtained from a man aged 18 to 30 in good health.

In DNA, the CDR3 is TGTGCCAGCAGCTTAATGAGGACAGGGGGCAGCGAGCAGTACTTC. As protein: CASSLMRTGGSEQYF. This chain links TRBV11-1 with TRBJ2-7; 11 bases are shared with TRBD1. Trimming took 2 bases from V and 6 from J; bases not matched to a gene: 6. Germline V gene sequence: CDR1 SGHAT, CDR2 FQDESV (reference sequence). CDR3 length: 15 residues.

Remarks on this clone: This sample also contains other DNA sequences that code for the same CDR3. The rearrangement uses TRBV5-1 and TRBJ2-7; 12 bases agree with TRBD2. Trimming removed 4 bases from V and 6 bases from J; junction bases left unmatched: 2. This CDR3 is built from 13 residues. Germline assignment: CDR1 SGHRS and CDR2 YFSETQ. Written as DNA, the CDR3 is TGCGCCAGCAGCCCGGGACTAGCGGGCGAGCAGTACTTC. It is translated as CASSPGLAGEQYF.

The chain has TRBV5-6 and TRBJ2-7; D ambiguous. Germline V CDR1 and CDR2: SGHDT, YYEEEE. Trimming shortened V by 1 base and J by 5 bases, and 7 bases separated the two germline ends. The CDR3 is 12 residues long. The CDR3 region is CASSLNAHEQYF. The CDR3 region has the DNA TGTGCCAGCAGCTTGAATGCTCACGAGCAGTACTTC.

Regarding this clone: Distinct nucleotide sequences in the sample also encode this CDR3. The V and J genes are TRBV27 and TRBJ1-4; 10 nucleotides align to TRBD1. Germline V gene sequence: CDR1 MNHEY, CDR2 SMNVEV (reference sequence). This CDR3 has 17 amino acids. With 6 bases clipped from V and 2 bases from J, the junction kept 9 bases outside the gene matches. CDR3 loop: CASSPRDRGRTNEKLFF. CDR3 bases: TGTGCCAGCAGCCCCCGGGACAGGGGCCGGACTAATGAAAAACTGTTTTTT.

The gene calls are TRBV6-1 and TRBJ2-1; 11 bases agree with TRBD1. In germline, CDR1 is MNHNS, CDR2 SASEGT. Trimming removed 4 bases from V and 3 bases from J; junction bases left unmatched: 14. The CDR3 loop spans 19 amino acids. In DNA, the CDR3 is TGTGCCAGCAGTGTTAAATCGACCATCGGGACAGGGGGCTACAATGAGCAGTTCTTC. Translation gives CASSVKSTIGTGGYNEQFF.

The chain recombines TRBV5-4 with TRBJ1-2; TRBD1 agrees at 7 bases. This CDR3 has 15 amino acids. The V gene end was trimmed by 4 bases and the J gene end by 0 bases; junction bases not matched to a gene: 6. CDR1 SGHNT and CDR2 YYREEE come from the germline V gene (reference sequence). CDR3 sequence (DNA): TGTGCCAGCAGCCTGGGACAGCCACCTAACTATGGCTACACCTTC. This translates into CASSLGQPPNYGYTF.

The V call is TRBV4-2, the J call TRBJ2-1; D may be TRBD2 (6 bases). CDR1 is LGHNA, CDR2 YNFKEQ, per germline. Trimming removed 1 base from V and 9 bases from J, with 22 bases in between. This CDR3 is 17 amino acids long. CDR3 protein: CASSQGITVGLFPEQFF. CDR3 nucleotides: TGTGCCAGCAGCCAAGGGATAACCGTGGGACTCTTCCCTGAGCAGTTCTTC.

The chain joins TRBV25-1 to TRBJ2-3; 10 positions match TRBD2. Per germline, CDR1 MGHDK and CDR2 SYGVNS. CDR3 length equals 16 residues. Losses at the gene ends were 1 base for V and 4 bases for J; bases not matched to a gene: 5. The CDR3 bases are TGTGCCAGCAGTGAATTTGAGCGGGGGGGCGCAGATACGCAGTATTTT. It encodes CASSEFERGGADTQYF.

The chain couples TRBV5-4 to TRBJ1-4; 10 bases align to TRBD1. Germline V CDR1 and CDR2: SGHNT, YYREEE (reference sequence). The CDR3 contains 15 residues. The V segment lost 4 bases and the J segment 2 bases; nucleotides outside the gene matches: 2. The CDR3 sequence: CASSTTGGTNEKLFF. The DNA for the CDR3 is TGTGCCAGCAGCACGACAGGGGGCACTAATGAAAAACTGTTTTTT. Complete variable domain (other parts from reference TRBV5-4 and TRBJ1-4): ETGVTQSPTHLIKTRGQQVTLRCSSQSGHNTVSWYQQALGQGPQFIFQYYREEENGRGNFPPRFSGLQFPNYSSELNVNALELDDSALYLCASSTTGGTNEKLFFGSGTQLSVL.

The J gene is TRBJ1-5, the V gene TRBV19, with 8 bases matching TRBD1. Germline V gene lookup returns CDR1 LNHDA and CDR2 SQIVND (reference sequence). The CDR3 has 17 residues. V lost 2 bases and J lost 3; bases outside the gene matches: 9. Written as DNA, the CDR3 is TGTGCCAGTAGTATATCTAAAACAGGGGGATTCAATCAGCCCCAGCATTTT. Residues: CASSISKTGGFNQPQHF.

This chain links TRBV6-1 with TRBJ1-5; D remains ambiguous. Germline V gene sequence: CDR1 MNHNS, CDR2 SASEGT. Between the trimmed V and J ends, which lost 10 bases and 6 bases, there was a span of 13 bases. The CDR3 covers 12 residues. CDR3 in amino acids: CATFPPGQPQHF. CDR3 sequence (DNA): TGTGCCACCTTTCCCCCGGGTCAGCCCCAGCATTTT.

The chain uses TRBV4-2 and TRBJ2-3; D remains unclear. The germline gives CDR1 LGHNA, CDR2 YNFKEQ. The V gene lost 0 bases and the J gene lost 1 base, with 5 bases spanning the gap. The CDR3 is 14 amino acids. This chain's CDR3 is CASSQDHRTDTQYF. The CDR3 coding sequence is TGTGCCAGCAGCCAAGATCACCGCACAGATACGCAGTATTTT.

This clone was counted once. The CDR3 DNA reads TGTGCCAGCAGCTTAGTCGGGGTGGAATTCGAGCAGTACTTC. Translated: CASSLVGVEFEQYF. The rearrangement joins TRBV7-9 to TRBJ2-7, with TRBD2 as a possible D gene (5 bases). V was shortened by 1 base and J by 6 bases, with 13 bases between the two germline ends. The germline CDR1 and CDR2 sequences are SEHNR and FQNEAQ (reference sequence). CDR3 length equals 14 residues.

The DNA of the CDR3 is TGCGCCAGCAGCGCCCGAGTACAGGGGAATTGGGGCGAGACCCAGTACTTC. Protein product: CASSARVQGNWGETQYF. The chain is built from TRBV4-1 and TRBJ2-5, with TRBD1 matching 7 bases. V shed 5 bases and J 5 bases; nucleotides not matched to a gene: 17. The germline V gene encodes CDR1 MGHRA and CDR2 YSYEKL. The CDR3 is 17 residues long.